What follows are 20 T cell receptor beta chains derived from one specimen sequenced in a study of T cells expressing NK-cell markers. Following a re-call of the 5' RACE reads, TCRdb has one entry per CDR3 protein and lacks DNA. The repertoire table contains 120,000 to 150,000 distinct CDR3 sequences. Sequencing was performed on blood T cells: a sorted CD56 or NKG2C T cell subset, CD4+ or CD8+ T cells, or bulk PBMC T cells (not recorded which). The receptor source for this set is a man between 18 and 35 years old in good health.

The V call is TRBV30, the J call TRBJ2-7. Germline CDR1 reads GTSNPN; CDR2 reads SVGIG (reference sequence). The CDR3 has 11 amino acids. The CDR3 loop is CAWTSSYEQYF.

This chain links TRBV6-2 or TRBV6-3 with TRBJ2-1; TCRdb reports TRBD2, a call that lacks DNA to check it against. Per germline, CDR1 MNHEY and CDR2 SVGEGT. The CDR3 is made up of 14 amino acids. CDR3: CASSFAGTSFAQFF.

The genes are TRBV11-1 and TRBJ2-7. The CDR3 is 13 amino acids. The germline CDR1 and CDR2 sequences are SGHAT and FQDESV (reference sequence). This CDR3 reads CASFQRGPYEQYF.

The rearrangement joins TRBV7-6 to TRBJ2-1; the D gene TCRdb calls, TRBD2, cannot be checked with no DNA. The CDR3 length is 14 residues. Germline CDR1 and CDR2: SGHVS and FNYEAQ. The CDR3 here is CASSPSAGTSGQFF.

The chain links TRBV27 to TRBJ2-1. The germline gives CDR1 MNHEY, CDR2 SMNVEV (reference sequence). This CDR3 has 15 amino acids. The CDR3 loop reads CASSTIESSYNEQFF.

The chain has TRBV30 and TRBJ2-2; TCRdb calls TRBD1, which cannot be checked without DNA. Germline CDR1 and CDR2: GTSNPN and SVGIG (reference sequence). The CDR3 consists of 16 residues. This CDR3 reads CAWSVLGGGYTGELFF.

This chain links TRBV5-6 with TRBJ2-3; TCRdb's D call of TRBD2 is untestable without DNA. The CDR3 sequence is 15 residues long. Germline V gene data show CDR1 as SGHDT and CDR2 as YYEEEE. The CDR3 reads CASSLEGRSTDTQYF.

The chain combines TRBV20-1 with TRBJ2-1; TCRdb's assignment of TRBD2 cannot be checked, as there is no DNA. Germline V lookup: CDR1 DFQATT, CDR2 SNEGSKA (reference sequence). The CDR3 length is 15 residues. The CDR3 loop is CSASFPAGSYNEQFF.

The chain couples TRBV5-1 to TRBJ1-1. CDR3 length equals 15 residues. CDR1 and CDR2 (germline): SGHRS, YFSETQ. CDR3: CASSPKWGEGTEAFF. The complete variable domain, with remaining parts taken from reference TRBV5-1 and TRBJ1-1, reads KAGVTQTPRYLIKTRGQQVTLSCSPISGHRSVSWYQQTPGQGLQFLFEYFSETQRNKGNFPGRFSGRQFSNSRSEMNVSTLELGDSALYLCASSPKWGEGTEAFFGQGTRLTVV.

The chain links TRBV19 to TRBJ2-1; TCRdb indicates TRBD2, and absent DNA this call remains unverified. Per the germline V gene, CDR1 is LNHDA and CDR2 is SQIVND (reference sequence). This CDR3 has 22 amino acids. The CDR3 sequence: CASSIEGARTSGRMESPDEQFF.

This rearrangement joins TRBV4-1 to TRBJ1-1; with no DNA, the TCRdb D assignment of TRBD1 cannot be verified. Germline CDR1 and CDR2: MGHRA and YSYEKL. The CDR3 totals 17 residues. The CDR3: CASSQVIGASGNTEAFF.

This chain joins TRBV7-2 and TRBJ2-7; lacking DNA, the TRBD1 call made by TCRdb goes unchecked. The CDR3 loop spans 14 amino acids. Germline V CDR1 and CDR2: SGHTA, FQGNSA. Here the CDR3 reads CASSLAGGAYEQYF.

The chain combines TRBV29-1 with TRBJ2-3; TCRdb proposes TRBD2, but this gene call is untestable without DNA. The CDR3 consists of 15 residues. Germline CDR1 SQVTM, CDR2 ANQGSEA. The CDR3 loop reads CSVDGLAGATDTQYF.

The rearrangement links TRBV12-3 or TRBV12-4 to TRBJ2-2; TCRdb outputs TRBD2, but without DNA this stays unchecked. The CDR3 extends over 13 amino acids. CDR3 residues: CALRDLNTGELFF.

The chain joins TRBV11-2 to TRBJ2-7; the D gene TCRdb calls, TRBD1, cannot be checked with no DNA. This CDR3 is built from 15 residues. From germline, CDR1 is SGHAT and CDR2 FQNNGV. CDR3: CASSLGQSLLYEQYF.

The J gene is TRBJ2-3, the V gene TRBV4-1; with no DNA, the TCRdb D assignment of TRBD1 cannot be verified. Germline V CDR1 and CDR2: MGHRA, YSYEKL. The CDR3 spans 18 residues. The CDR3 sequence is CASSQVVRDHEGTDTQYF.

CDR3 loop: CASSVGASDRNTEAFF. The chain uses TRBV19 and TRBJ1-1. This CDR3 spans 16 amino acids. Germline values: CDR1 LNHDA, CDR2 SQIVND (reference sequence).

V usage is TRBV5-4 and J usage is TRBJ2-2. CDR1 is SGHNT and CDR2 is YYREEE in the germline V gene (reference sequence). CDR3 length: 12 amino acids. This chain's CDR3 is CASEFRTGELFF.

This chain uses TRBV11-2 with TRBJ1-3; TCRdb calls TRBD1, which cannot be checked without DNA. Germline V lookup: CDR1 SGHAT, CDR2 FQNNGV. The CDR3 consists of 15 residues. CDR3 residues: CASSLTDNSGNTIYF.

The chain combines TRBV6-6 with TRBJ2-7; TCRdb's D gene call, TRBD1, goes unchecked for lack of DNA. The CDR3 contains 13 residues. Germline lookup yields CDR1 MNHNY and CDR2 SVGAGI (reference sequence). The CDR3 reads CASSYSTGGEQYF.